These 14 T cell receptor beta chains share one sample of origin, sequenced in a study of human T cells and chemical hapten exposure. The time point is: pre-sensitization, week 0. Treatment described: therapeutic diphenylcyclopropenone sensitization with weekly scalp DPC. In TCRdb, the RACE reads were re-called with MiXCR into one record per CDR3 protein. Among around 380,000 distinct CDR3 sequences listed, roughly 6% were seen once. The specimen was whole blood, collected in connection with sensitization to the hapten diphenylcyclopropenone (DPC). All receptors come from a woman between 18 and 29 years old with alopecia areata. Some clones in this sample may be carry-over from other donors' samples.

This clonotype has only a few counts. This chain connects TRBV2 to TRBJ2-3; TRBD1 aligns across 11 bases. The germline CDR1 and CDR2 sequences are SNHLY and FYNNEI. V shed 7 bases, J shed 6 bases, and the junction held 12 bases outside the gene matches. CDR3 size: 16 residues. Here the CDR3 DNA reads TGTGCCAGCAATCCGGGACAGGGGGATTGGAAGGATACGCAGTATTTT. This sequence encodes CASNPGQGDWKDTQYF.

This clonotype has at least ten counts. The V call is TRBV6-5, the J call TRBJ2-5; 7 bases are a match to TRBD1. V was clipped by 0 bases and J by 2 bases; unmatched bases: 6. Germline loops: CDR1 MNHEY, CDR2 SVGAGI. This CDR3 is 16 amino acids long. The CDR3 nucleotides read TGTGCCAGCAGTTACTCAGATAGGACAGGTCAAGAGACCCAGTACTTC. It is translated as CASSYSDRTGQETQYF.

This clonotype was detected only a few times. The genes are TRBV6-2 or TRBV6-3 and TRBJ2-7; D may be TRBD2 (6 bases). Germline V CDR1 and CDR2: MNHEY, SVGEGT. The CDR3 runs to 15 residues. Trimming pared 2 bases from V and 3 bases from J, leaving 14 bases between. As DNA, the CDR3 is TGTGCCAGCAGTTACGGGGGGTCCTCCTACTACGAGCAGTACTTC. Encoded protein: CASSYGGSSYYEQYF.

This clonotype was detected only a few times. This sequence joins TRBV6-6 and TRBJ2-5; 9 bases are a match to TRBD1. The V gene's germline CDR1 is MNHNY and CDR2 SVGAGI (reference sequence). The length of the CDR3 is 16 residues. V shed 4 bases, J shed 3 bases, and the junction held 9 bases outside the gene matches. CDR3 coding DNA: TGTGCCAGCAGTTGGGACCGGGACAGGGAGGAAGAGACCCAGTACTTC. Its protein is CASSWDRDREEETQYF.

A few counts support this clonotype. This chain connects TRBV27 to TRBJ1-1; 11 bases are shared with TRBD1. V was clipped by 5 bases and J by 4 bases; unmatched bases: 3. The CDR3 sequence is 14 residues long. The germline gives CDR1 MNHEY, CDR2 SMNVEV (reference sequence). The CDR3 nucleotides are TGTGCCAGCAGTGACGGGACAGGGGGCACTGAAGCTTTCTTT. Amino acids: CASSDGTGGTEAFF.

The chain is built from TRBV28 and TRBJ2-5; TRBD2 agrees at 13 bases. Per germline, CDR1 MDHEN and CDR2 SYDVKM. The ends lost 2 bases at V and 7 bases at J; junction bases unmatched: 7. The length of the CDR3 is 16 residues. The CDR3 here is CASSLGLAGDPRTQYF. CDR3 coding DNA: TGTGCCAGCAGTTTAGGACTAGCGGGGGACCCAAGGACCCAGTACTTC. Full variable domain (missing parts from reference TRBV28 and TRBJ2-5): DVKVTQSSRYLVKRTGEKVFLECVQDMDHENMFWYRQDPGLGLRLIYFSYDVKMKEKGDIPEGYSVSREKKERFSLILESASTNQTSMYLCASSLGLAGDPRTQYFGPGTRLLVL.

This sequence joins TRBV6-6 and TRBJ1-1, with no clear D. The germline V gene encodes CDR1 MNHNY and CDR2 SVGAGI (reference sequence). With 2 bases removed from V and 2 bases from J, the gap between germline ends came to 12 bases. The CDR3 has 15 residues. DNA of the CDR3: TGTGCCAGCAGTTACCCGCTGACGGCTAACACTGAAGCTTTCTTT. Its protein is CASSYPLTANTEAFF.

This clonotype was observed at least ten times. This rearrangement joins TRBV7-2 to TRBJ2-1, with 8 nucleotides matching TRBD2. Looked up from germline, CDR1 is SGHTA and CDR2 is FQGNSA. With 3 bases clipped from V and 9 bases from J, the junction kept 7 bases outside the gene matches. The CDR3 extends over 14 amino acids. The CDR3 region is CASSFLRLASEQFF. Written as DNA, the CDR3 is TGTGCCAGCAGCTTCCTTCGACTAGCGAGTGAGCAGTTCTTC.

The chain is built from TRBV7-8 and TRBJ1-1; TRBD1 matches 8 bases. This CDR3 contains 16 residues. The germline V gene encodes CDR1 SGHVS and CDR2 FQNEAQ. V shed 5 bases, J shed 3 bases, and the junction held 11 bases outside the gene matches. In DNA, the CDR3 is TGTGCCAGCAGCCTGATTAGGGGACAGGAGTACACTGAAGCTTTCTTT. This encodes CASSLIRGQEYTEAFF.

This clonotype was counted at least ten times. Here the CDR3 reads CASSGGRDQPQHF. The CDR3 nucleotides are TGTGCCAGCAGTGGCGGGAGGGATCAGCCCCAGCATTTT. V gene TRBV6-2 or TRBV6-3 combines with J gene TRBJ1-5, with unresolved D. This CDR3 comprises 13 residues. Germline V lookup: CDR1 MNHEY, CDR2 SVGEGT. Trimming cost V 5 bases and J 5 bases, with 10 bases left between them.

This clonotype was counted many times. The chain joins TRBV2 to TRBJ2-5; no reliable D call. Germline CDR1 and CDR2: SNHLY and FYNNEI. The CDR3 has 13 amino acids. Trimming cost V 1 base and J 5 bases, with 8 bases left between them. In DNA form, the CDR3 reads TGTGCCAGCAGTGAAGAGGCAGCGGAGACCCAGTACTTC. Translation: CASSEEAAETQYF.

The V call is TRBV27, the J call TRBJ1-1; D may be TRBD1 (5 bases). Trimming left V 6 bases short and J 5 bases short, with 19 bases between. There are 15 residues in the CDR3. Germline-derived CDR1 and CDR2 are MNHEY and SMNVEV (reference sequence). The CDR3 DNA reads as TGTGCCAGCAGACAACCGGGTCGGGGGAGGACTGAAGCTTTCTTT. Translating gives CASRQPGRGRTEAFF.

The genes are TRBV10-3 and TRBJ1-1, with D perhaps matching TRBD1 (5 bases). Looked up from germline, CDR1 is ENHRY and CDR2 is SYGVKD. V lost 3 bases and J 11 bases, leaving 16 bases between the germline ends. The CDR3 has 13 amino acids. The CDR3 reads CAISDGTRETAFF. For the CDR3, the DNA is TGTGCCATCAGTGACGGGACCAGGGAAACGGCTTTCTTT.

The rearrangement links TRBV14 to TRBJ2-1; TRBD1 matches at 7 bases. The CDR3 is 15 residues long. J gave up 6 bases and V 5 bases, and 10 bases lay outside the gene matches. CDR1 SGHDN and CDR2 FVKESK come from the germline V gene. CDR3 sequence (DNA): TGTGCCAGCAGCTTTATGAGGGGGCCCGGCAATGAGCAGTTCTTC. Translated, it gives CASSFMRGPGNEQFF.